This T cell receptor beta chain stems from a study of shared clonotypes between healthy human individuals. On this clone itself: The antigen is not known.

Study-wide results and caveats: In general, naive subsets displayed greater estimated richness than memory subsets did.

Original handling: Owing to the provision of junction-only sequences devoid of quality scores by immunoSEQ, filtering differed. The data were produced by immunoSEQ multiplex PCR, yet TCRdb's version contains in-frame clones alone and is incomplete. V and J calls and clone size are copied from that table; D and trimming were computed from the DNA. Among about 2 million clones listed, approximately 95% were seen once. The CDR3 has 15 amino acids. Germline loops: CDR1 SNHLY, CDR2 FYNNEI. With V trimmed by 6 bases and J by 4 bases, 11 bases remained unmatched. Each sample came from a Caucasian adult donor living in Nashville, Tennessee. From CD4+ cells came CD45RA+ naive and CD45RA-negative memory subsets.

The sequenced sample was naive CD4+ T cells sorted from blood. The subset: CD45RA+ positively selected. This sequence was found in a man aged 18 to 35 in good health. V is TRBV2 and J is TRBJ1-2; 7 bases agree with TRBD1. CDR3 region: CASRTTGGGSYGYTF. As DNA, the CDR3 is TGTGCCAGCAGAACCACGGGAGGGGGCTCCTATGGCTACACCTTC.